This record concerns one T cell receptor beta chain sequence. These data belong to a study of control samples from healthy donors and cancer patients. CDR1 is KGHSH and CDR2 is LQKENI in the germline V gene. V lost 11 bases and J 5 bases, leaving 12 bases between the germline ends. The CDR3 has 11 residues. The repertoire was sequenced with immunoSEQ multiplex PCR; TCRdb's copy has only in-frame clones and lacks some. Of over 100,000 clones listed, 80% to 95% are singletons. This rearrangement joins TRBV18 to TRBJ1-1; the D is unclear. This TCR was recovered from a man aged 40-49 years in good health. Sample: blood. CDR3 sequence (DNA): TGTGCCTCCTCGGAGTCGACTGAAGCTTTCTTT. Protein product: CASSESTEAFF.